There are a few counts of the clone carrying this T cell receptor (beta chain). The sample originates from a study of cytomegalovirus exposure and HLA in healthy donors. PCR used 60 Vbeta primers and 13 Jbeta primers. Measured with immunoSEQ multiplex PCR; TCRdb has only the in-frame clones, and not every one. Of about 170,000 clones listed, roughly 73% were seen once; the top ten hold around 3%. The V gene end was trimmed by 2 bases and the J gene end by 3 bases; junction bases not matched to a gene: 8. This CDR3 is built from 16 residues. CDR1 and CDR2 (germline): SNHLY, FYNNEI. Sequencing used PBMCs. This rearrangement joins TRBV2 to TRBJ2-7, with 9 bases that match TRBD1. This TCR was sampled from a female donor in good health and CMV-seronegative. CDR3 in DNA: TGTGCCAGCAGTGAAAGAACGGGACAGGGAAACTACGAGCAGTACTTC. It is translated as CASSERTGQGNYEQYF. The full variable domain, in which reference TRBV2 and TRBJ2-7 provide the parts outside the CDR3, is EPEVTQTPSHQVTQMGQEVILRCVPISNHLYFYWYRQILGQKVEFLVSFYNNEISEKSEIFDDQFSVERPDGSNFTLKIRSTKLEDSAMYFCASSERTGQGNYEQYFGPGTRLTVT.